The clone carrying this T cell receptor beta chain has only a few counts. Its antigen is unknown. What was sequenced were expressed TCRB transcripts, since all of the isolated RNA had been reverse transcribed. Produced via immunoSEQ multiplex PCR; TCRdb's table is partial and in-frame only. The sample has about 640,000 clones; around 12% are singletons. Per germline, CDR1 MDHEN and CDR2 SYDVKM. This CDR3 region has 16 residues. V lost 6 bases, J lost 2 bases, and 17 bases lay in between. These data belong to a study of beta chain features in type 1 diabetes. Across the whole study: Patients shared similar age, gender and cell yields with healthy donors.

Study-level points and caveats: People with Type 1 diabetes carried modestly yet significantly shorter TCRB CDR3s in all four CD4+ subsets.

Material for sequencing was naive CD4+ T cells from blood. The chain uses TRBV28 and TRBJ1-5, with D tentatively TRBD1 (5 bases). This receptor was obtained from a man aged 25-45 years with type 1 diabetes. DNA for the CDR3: TGTGCCAGCAGCTCGCCAGAGGGGCTGGGCAATCAGCCCCAGCATTTT. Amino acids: CASSSPEGLGNQPQHF. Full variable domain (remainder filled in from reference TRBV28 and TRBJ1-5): DVKVTQSSRYLVKRTGEKVFLECVQDMDHENMFWYRQDPGLGLRLIYFSYDVKMKEKGDIPEGYSVSREKKERFSLILESASTNQTSMYLCASSSPEGLGNQPQHFGDGTRLSIL.